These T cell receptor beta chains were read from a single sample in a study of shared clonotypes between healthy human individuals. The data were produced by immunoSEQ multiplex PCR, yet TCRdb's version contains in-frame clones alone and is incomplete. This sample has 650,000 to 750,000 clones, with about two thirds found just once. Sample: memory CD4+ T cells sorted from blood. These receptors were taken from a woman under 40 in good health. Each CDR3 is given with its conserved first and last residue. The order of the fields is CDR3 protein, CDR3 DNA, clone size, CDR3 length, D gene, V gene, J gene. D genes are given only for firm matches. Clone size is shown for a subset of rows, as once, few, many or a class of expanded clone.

CAWSLAGGPSDEQYF	TGTGCCTGGAGTCTAGCGGGAGGGCCGTCGGACGAGCAGTACTTC	few	15	TRBD2	TRBV30	TRBJ2-7
CASSQGGGVSGNTIYF	TGCGCCAGCAGCCAAGGAGGCGGGGTCTCTGGAAACACCATATATTTT	.	16	.	TRBV4-1	TRBJ1-3
CASSWVGTASNYGYTF	TGTGCCAGCAGCTGGGTTGGGACAGCGAGTAACTATGGCTACACCTTC	.	16	TRBD1	TRBV5-6	TRBJ1-2
CAISELAKQYF	TGTGCCATCAGTGAGCTCGCTAAGCAGTACTTC	many	11	.	TRBV10-3	TRBJ2-7
CASSYTPDTQYF	TGTGCCAGCAGTTACACCCCGGATACGCAGTATTTT	.	12	.	TRBV2	TRBJ2-3
CASLRHDNTDTQYF	TGTGCCAGCCTACGGCACGATAACACAGATACGCAGTATTTT	.	14	.	TRBV2	TRBJ2-3
CATMVSGGTEAFF	TGTGCCACTATGGTTAGCGGTGGGACTGAAGCTTTCTTT	few	13	.	TRBV19	TRBJ1-1
CASSWGYNSNQPQHF	TGTGCCAGCAGCTGGGGCTATAATAGCAATCAGCCCCAGCATTTT	few	15	.	TRBV5-5	TRBJ1-5
CASSSTRLGEKLFF	TGCGCCAGCAGCTCGACTCGTCTTGGAGAAAAACTGTTTTTT	.	14	.	TRBV5-1	TRBJ1-4
CTSGQGEDSNQPQHF	TGCACCAGCGGACAGGGGGAAGATAGCAATCAGCCCCAGCATTTT	few	15	.	TRBV1	TRBJ1-5
CASSKAADASGNTIYF	TGTGCCAGTAGTAAAGCCGCCGATGCCTCTGGAAACACCATATATTTT	few	16	.	TRBV19	TRBJ1-3
CASSDTGELFF	TGTGCCAGCAGTGACACCGGGGAGCTGTTTTTT	.	11	.	TRBV6-1	TRBJ2-2
CASSPLLGGTSGSTDTQYF	TGTGCCAGCTCACCGCTCCTGGGTGGTACTAGCGGGAGCACAGATACGCAGTATTTT	.	19	TRBD2	TRBV18	TRBJ2-3
CASRRTSYNEQFF	TGTGCCAGCAGGAGAACTTCCTACAATGAGCAGTTCTTC	once	13	.	TRBV27	TRBJ2-1
CASRRADGWNQPQHF	TGTGCCAGCAGGCGGGCCGACGGATGGAATCAGCCCCAGCATTTT	many	15	.	TRBV28	TRBJ1-5
CASSPGDRDSYEQYF	TGCGCCAGCAGCCCTGGTGACCGCGACTCCTACGAGCAGTACTTC	.	15	.	TRBV5-1	TRBJ2-7
CASSQGVRRGRLDTQYF	TGTGCCAGCAGCCAAGGAGTGAGGAGAGGGCGGTTAGATACGCAGTATTTT	.	17	.	TRBV14	TRBJ2-3
CAISEVNRGNTEAFF	TGTGCCATCAGTGAGGTAAACAGGGGGAACACTGAAGCTTTCTTT	few	15	TRBD1	TRBV10-3	TRBJ1-1
CASSVGGRAGNEQFF	TGTGCCAGCAGCGTTGGCGGGAGGGCCGGGAATGAGCAGTTCTTC	.	15	TRBD2	TRBV9	TRBJ2-1
CASSGRQSLFGNTIYF	TGTGCCAGCAGTGGAAGACAGTCGTTGTTCGGAAACACCATATATTTT	once	16	.	TRBV2	TRBJ1-3
CASSPGGSSYEQYF	TGCGCCAGCAGCCCCGGAGGGAGCTCCTACGAGCAGTACTTC	.	14	.	TRBV5-1	TRBJ2-7
CASSTTGVSSYEQYF	TGTGCCAGCAGCACCACAGGGGTGAGCTCCTACGAGCAGTACTTC	.	15	TRBD1	TRBV5-4	TRBJ2-7
CASSYDPSGTDTQYF	TGTGCCAGCAGTTACGATCCTAGCGGCACAGATACGCAGTATTTT	.	15	.	TRBV6-6	TRBJ2-3
CASSLSSVYNEQFF	TGCGCCAGCAGCTTATCTAGCGTCTACAATGAGCAGTTCTTC	.	14	.	TRBV5-1	TRBJ2-1
CASSSTGGNQPQHF	TGTGCCAGCAGTTCCACTGGCGGTAATCAGCCCCAGCATTTT	.	14	.	TRBV27	TRBJ1-5
CASSIVEGEQYF	TGTGCCAGTAGTATCGTGGAGGGCGAGCAGTACTTC	.	12	.	TRBV19	TRBJ2-7
CAWSVPLRQGALWNQPQHF	TGTGCCTGGAGCGTCCCACTCCGGCAGGGGGCTTTATGGAATCAGCCCCAGCATTTT	.	19	TRBD1	TRBV30	TRBJ1-5
CASSALAGGDTGELFF	TGTGCCAGCAGCGCACTAGCGGGAGGCGACACCGGGGAGCTGTTTTTT	.	16	TRBD2	TRBV7-9	TRBJ2-2
CASSVVGAGGSSYNEQFF	TGTGCCAGCAGTGTAGTGGGAGCGGGAGGCAGCTCCTACAATGAGCAGTTCTTC	.	18	TRBD2	TRBV2	TRBJ2-1
CASSLLQGAGANVLTF	TGTGCCAGCAGTTTACTTCAGGGGGCTGGGGCCAACGTCCTGACTTTC	.	16	TRBD1	TRBV27	TRBJ2-6
CASSLVGGPYEQYF	TGTGCCAGCAGCTTAGTAGGAGGACCCTACGAGCAGTACTTC	.	14	.	TRBV7-2	TRBJ2-7
CASSPRQGPVDEQYF	TGTGCCAGCTCACCAAGACAGGGACCCGTCGACGAGCAGTACTTC	.	15	TRBD1	TRBV18	TRBJ2-7
CASSYSTGGEKLFF	TGTGCCAGCAGTTACTCGACAGGTGGGGAAAAACTGTTTTTT	.	14	.	TRBV6-5	TRBJ1-4
CASSQSGRAWTEAFF	TGTGCCAGCAGCCAATCGGGCAGGGCCTGGACTGAAGCTTTCTTT	.	15	.	TRBV16	TRBJ1-1
CASSSTETYGYTF	TGTGCCAGCAGTTCGACCGAAACATATGGCTACACCTTC	.	13	.	TRBV7-9	TRBJ1-2
CASTRTGDQPQHF	TGTGCCAGCACCAGGACAGGGGACCAGCCCCAGCATTTT	.	13	TRBD1	TRBV6-6	TRBJ1-5
CATSAGTSGRTGELFF	TGTGCCACCTCGGCCGGGACTAGCGGGAGAACCGGGGAGCTGTTTTTT	once	16	TRBD2	TRBV6-6	TRBJ2-2
CASSSPSQGTYEQYF	TGTGCCAGCAGTTCACCCAGCCAGGGGACCTACGAGCAGTACTTC	.	15	.	TRBV27	TRBJ2-7
CASSPFSWTGGTEAFF	TGTGCCAGCAGTCCCTTTTCGTGGACAGGGGGCACTGAAGCTTTCTTT	once	16	TRBD1	TRBV28	TRBJ1-1
CASSPDRASGYNEQFF	TGTGCCAGCAGCCCCGATAGGGCTAGCGGATACAATGAGCAGTTCTTC	few	16	TRBD2	TRBV4-2	TRBJ2-1
CASSRTLAGERDTQYF	TGTGCCAGCTCACGGACATTAGCGGGAGAACGAGATACGCAGTATTTT	.	16	TRBD2	TRBV18	TRBJ2-3
CASSGGLGSYEQYF	TGTGCCAGCAGCGGGGGACTGGGCTCCTACGAGCAGTACTTC	.	14	.	TRBV5-4	TRBJ2-7
CASSPPTDTEAFF	TGTGCCAGCTCACCACCGACAGACACTGAAGCTTTCTTT	.	13	.	TRBV18	TRBJ1-1
CASSLVGRYSGANVLTF	TGTGCCAGCAGCTTAGTAGGGAGATACTCTGGGGCCAACGTCCTGACTTTC	.	17	.	TRBV7-6	TRBJ2-6
CASSPDGAKNIQYF	TGTGCCAGCAGCCCCGACGGTGCCAAAAACATTCAGTACTTC	.	14	.	TRBV11-2	TRBJ2-4
CATAGQGDQPQHF	TGTGCCACCGCGGGACAGGGGGATCAGCCCCAGCATTTT	.	13	TRBD1	TRBV6-5	TRBJ1-5
CASSRSVPGQMNTEAFF	TGTGCCAGCAGCCGCAGCGTTCCAGGGCAAATGAACACTGAAGCTTTCTTT	.	17	.	TRBV5-6	TRBJ1-1
CASSLDSIRETLNEQFF	TGTGCCAGCAGCTTAGACTCTATTCGGGAGACGTTAAATGAGCAGTTCTTC	.	17	.	TRBV13	TRBJ2-1
CASSLVSARHEQYF	TGTGCCAGCAGCTTAGTTTCCGCGAGACACGAGCAGTACTTC	.	14	.	TRBV21-1	TRBJ2-7
CASTPGSGGYGELFF	TGCGCCAGCACCCCGGGTAGCGGGGGGTACGGGGAGCTGTTTTTT	.	15	TRBD2	TRBV4-1	TRBJ2-2
CASSPQGGRAYEQYF	TGTGCCAGCAGCCCCCAAGGAGGGAGGGCCTACGAGCAGTACTTC	.	15	TRBD2	TRBV9	TRBJ2-7
CASSFQGNTEAFF	TGTGCCAGCAGCTTCCAGGGTAACACTGAAGCTTTCTTT	.	13	.	TRBV7-3	TRBJ1-1
CASSYEVGISGNTIYF	TGTGCCAGCAGTTATGAGGTCGGAATCTCTGGAAACACCATATATTTT	.	16	.	TRBV6-6	TRBJ1-3
CASSFSSRGQETQYF	TGTGCCAGCAGTTTCTCGTCCCGAGGCCAAGAGACCCAGTACTTC	.	15	.	TRBV6-5	TRBJ2-5
CASSPTAESGNTIYF	TGTGCCAGCTCACCTACAGCGGAATCTGGAAACACCATATATTTT	.	15	.	TRBV18	TRBJ1-3
CASSLWSLDTQYF	TGTGCCAGTAGCCTCTGGTCCCTAGATACGCAGTATTTT	few	13	.	TRBV19	TRBJ2-3
CASSISETQYF	TGTGCCAGTAGTATTTCGGAGACCCAGTACTTC	.	11	.	TRBV19	TRBJ2-5
CASSDPGASTDTQYF	TGCGCCAGCAGTGATCCAGGTGCTAGCACAGATACGCAGTATTTT	few	15	.	TRBV5-1	TRBJ2-3
CAISESTGGNNQPQHF	TGTGCCATCAGTGAGTCGACAGGGGGCAACAATCAGCCCCAGCATTTT	many	16	TRBD1	TRBV10-3	TRBJ1-5